A selection of T cell receptor beta chains follows, all from one sample in a study of blood T cell repertoires in COVID-19. Produced via immunoSEQ multiplex PCR; TCRdb's table is partial and in-frame only. The repertoire includes fewer than 700,000 clones, approximately 91% of them detected once, and 7.8% sits in the top ten. The sequencing input was peripheral blood. Receptors were obtained from a woman aged 50 to 65 with COVID-19, enrolled during active disease. Both conserved end residues are part of each CDR3. The D gene is left open where the match is weak. Expanded clones are given a class, and other clones once, few, many or no size at all.

NA	NA	TRBJ2-4	TRBV15	TGTGCCACCAGCAGAGATCGTGAAGGCAGGGGATTAACCAAAAACATTCAGTACTTC	CATSRDREGRGLTKNIQYF
NA	NA	TRBJ2-3	TRBV12-3/TRBV12-4	TGTGCCAGCTGCAGGGCCTCCACAGATACGCAGTATTTT	CASCRASTDTQYF
TRBD1	NA	TRBJ2-1	TRBV7-9	TGTGCCAGCAGCTTAGGATGGCTGGGGGACAGGGGGTTCAATGAGCAGTTCTTC	CASSLGWLGDRGFNEQFF
NA	NA	TRBJ2-1	TRBV30	TGTGCCTCGCGGGGGCAGAACCACAATGAGCAGTTCTTC	CASRGQNHNEQFF
TRBD1	NA	TRBJ1-1	TRBV7-9	TGTGCCAGCAGCTTGGCGGGACAGAGGGACACTGAAGCTTTCTTT	CASSLAGQRDTEAFF
NA	NA	TRBJ1-2	TRBV3-1/TRBV3-2	TGTGCCAGCAGCCAATGGGAGGCTGGCTACACCTTC	CASSQWEAGYTF
TRBD1	few	TRBJ1-6	TRBV15	TGTGCCACCAGCAGAGATAAGGGGGCTAGGAATTCACCCCTCCACTTT	CATSRDKGARNSPLHF
TRBD2	NA	TRBJ2-2	TRBV9	TGTGCCAGCAGCGTAGGAGCGGGGGGGCTCACCGGGGAGCTGTTTTTT	CASSVGAGGLTGELFF
TRBD2	NA	TRBJ2-1	TRBV10-1	TGCGCCAGCAGTGACCCCGGACTAGCGGGGGGGAGTGAGCAGTTCTTC	CASSDPGLAGGSEQFF
NA	NA	TRBJ1-1	TRBV19	TGTGCCAGTTCCGGGGTAATGAACACTGAAGCTTTCTTT	CASSGVMNTEAFF
NA	NA	TRBJ2-3	TRBV7-2	TGTGCCAGCACCCCCCGCCCAGGCACAGATACGCAGTATTTT	CASTPRPGTDTQYF
TRBD1	NA	TRBJ1-6	TRBV7-9	TGTGCCAGCAGCTTAAGAGGACAGGGCGATTCACCCCTCCACTTT	CASSLRGQGDSPLHF
NA	NA	TRBJ2-3	TRBV5-1	TGCGCCAGCAGCTTGGCGTTGGGGCGCGGAGATACGCAGTATTTT	CASSLALGRGDTQYF
TRBD1	NA	TRBJ2-3	TRBV2	TGTGCCAGCCTGAAAGACAGGGGGATCTACACAGATACGCAGTATTTT	CASLKDRGIYTDTQYF
TRBD2	NA	TRBJ2-3	TRBV5-1	TGCGCCAGCAGCCCGGGGACTAGCGGATCCACAGATACGCAGTATTTT	CASSPGTSGSTDTQYF
NA	NA	TRBJ2-2	TRBV9	TGTGCCAGCACCTGGGGGAGCCAGGGGGGCGGGGAGCTGTTTTTT	CASTWGSQGGGELFF
NA	NA	TRBJ2-4	TRBV28	TGTGCCAGCAGTTTATGGGGAGGTGGAAACATTCAGTACTTC	CASSLWGGGNIQYF
NA	NA	TRBJ1-2	TRBV5-4	TGTGCCAGCAGTTCAGGACACCCCGCTAACTATGGCTACACCTTC	CASSSGHPANYGYTF
NA	once	TRBJ1-1	TRBV6-2/TRBV6-3	TGTGCCAGCAGTTTAGTCGTCGTGAACACTGAAGCTTTCTTT	CASSLVVVNTEAFF
NA	NA	TRBJ2-2	TRBV6-6	TGTGCCAGCAATGGAGGGGTGATGTTTTTT	CASNGGVMFF
NA	NA	TRBJ1-2	TRBV4-2	TGTGCCAGCAGCCAAGCAGTGCGGGGGATGGGATCGCTTAACTATGGCTACACCTTC	CASSQAVRGMGSLNYGYTF
TRBD2	NA	TRBJ2-7	TRBV3-1/TRBV3-2	TGTGCCAGCAGCCAAGCTAGCGGTGGGAGTTACGAGCAGTACTTC	CASSQASGGSYEQYF
NA	NA	TRBJ1-5	TRBV2	TGTGCCAGCAGTGAAGGGGGGCACGGGCAGCCCCAGCATTTT	CASSEGGHGQPQHF
TRBD2	NA	TRBJ2-5	TRBV11-2	TGTGCCAGCAGTTATAGCGGGGGCCTCCAAGAGACCCAGTACTTC	CASSYSGGLQETQYF
NA	NA	TRBJ1-3	TRBV28	TGTGCCAGCAGTTCCGCAGGGCAGGGATGGAGGGCAAACTCTGGAAACACCATATATTTT	CASSSAGQGWRANSGNTIYF
NA	NA	TRBJ2-3	TRBV10-1	TGCGCCAGCAGTTTATCTAGCACAGATACGCAGTATTTT	CASSLSSTDTQYF
TRBD1	NA	TRBJ2-7	TRBV29-1	TGCAGCGTTGAAGATAGGGCAGGGGGCCTCAACGAGCAGTACTTC	CSVEDRAGGLNEQYF
TRBD2	NA	TRBJ2-1	TRBV11-2	TGTGCCAGCCGCGTGGGGCCTGGACCCGGGCGGGGGGCCTACAATGAGCAGTTCTTC	CASRVGPGPGRGAYNEQFF
TRBD1	NA	TRBJ1-6	TRBV2	TGTGCCAGCAGTGCGGACAGGGGGCATTCACCCCTCCACTTT	CASSADRGHSPLHF
NA	NA	TRBJ2-1	TRBV9	TGTGCCAGCAGCGATAGCGGAAATGAGCAGTTCTTC	CASSDSGNEQFF
TRBD1	NA	TRBJ2-1	TRBV29-1	TGCAGCGTTGAGTGGGACAGGGGCTCCTACAATGAGCAGTTCTTC	CSVEWDRGSYNEQFF
TRBD1	NA	TRBJ1-4	TRBV28	TGTGCCAGCAGTCCCGCGGCAGGGGGCCAAGAAAAACTGTTTTTT	CASSPAAGGQEKLFF